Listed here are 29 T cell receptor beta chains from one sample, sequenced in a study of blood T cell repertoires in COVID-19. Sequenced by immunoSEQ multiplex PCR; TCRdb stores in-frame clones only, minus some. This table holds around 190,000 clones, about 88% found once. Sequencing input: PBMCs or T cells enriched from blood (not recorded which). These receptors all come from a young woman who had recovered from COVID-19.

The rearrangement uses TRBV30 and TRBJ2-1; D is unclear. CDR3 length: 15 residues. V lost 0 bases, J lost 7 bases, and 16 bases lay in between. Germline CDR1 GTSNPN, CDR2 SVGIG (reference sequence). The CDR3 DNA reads TGTGCCTGGAGTGTTGTCGCAACCGCCGGGAATGAGCAGTTCTTC. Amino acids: CAWSVVATAGNEQFF.

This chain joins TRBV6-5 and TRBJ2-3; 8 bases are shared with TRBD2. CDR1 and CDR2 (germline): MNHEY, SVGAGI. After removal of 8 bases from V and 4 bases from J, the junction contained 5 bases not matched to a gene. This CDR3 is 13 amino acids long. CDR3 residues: CASSGRGADTQYF. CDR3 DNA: TGTGCCAGCTCCGGGCGGGGGGCAGATACGCAGTATTTT.

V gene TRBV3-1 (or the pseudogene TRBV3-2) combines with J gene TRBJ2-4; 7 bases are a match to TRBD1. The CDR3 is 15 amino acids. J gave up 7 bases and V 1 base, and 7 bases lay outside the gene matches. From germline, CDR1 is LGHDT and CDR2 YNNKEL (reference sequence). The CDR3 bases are TGTGCCAGCAGCCAAGTGCCAGGGACAGTGAACATTCAGTACTTC. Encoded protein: CASSQVPGTVNIQYF.

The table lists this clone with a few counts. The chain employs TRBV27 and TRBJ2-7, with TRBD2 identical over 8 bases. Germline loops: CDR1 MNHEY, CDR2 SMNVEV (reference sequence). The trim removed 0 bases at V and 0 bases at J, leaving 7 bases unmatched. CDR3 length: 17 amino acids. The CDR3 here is CASSLSGLAGNSYEQYF. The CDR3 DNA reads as TGTGCCAGCAGTTTATCCGGACTAGCAGGGAACTCCTACGAGCAGTACTTC.

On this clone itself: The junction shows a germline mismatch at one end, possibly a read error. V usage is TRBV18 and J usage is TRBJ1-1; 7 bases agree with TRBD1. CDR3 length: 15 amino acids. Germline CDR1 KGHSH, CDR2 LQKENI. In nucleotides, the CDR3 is TGTGCCAGCTCATTAACCGGGACAGCGAACAGTGAAGCTTTCTTT. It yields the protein CASSLTGTANSEAFF.

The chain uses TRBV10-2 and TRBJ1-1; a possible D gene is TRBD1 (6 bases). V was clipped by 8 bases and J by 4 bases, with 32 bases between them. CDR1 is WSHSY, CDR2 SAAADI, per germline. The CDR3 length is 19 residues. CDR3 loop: CASGLLPGGVVYGGTEAFF. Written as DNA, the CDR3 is TGCGCCAGCGGCCTCCTCCCTGGGGGCGTAGTGTATGGCGGCACTGAAGCTTTCTTT.

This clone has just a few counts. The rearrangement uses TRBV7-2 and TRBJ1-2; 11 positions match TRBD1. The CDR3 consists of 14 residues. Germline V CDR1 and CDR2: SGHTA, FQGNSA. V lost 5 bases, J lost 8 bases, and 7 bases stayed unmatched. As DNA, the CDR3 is TGTGCCAGCAGCCCCCAGGGGACAGGGGGGGGCTACACCTTC. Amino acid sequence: CASSPQGTGGGYTF.

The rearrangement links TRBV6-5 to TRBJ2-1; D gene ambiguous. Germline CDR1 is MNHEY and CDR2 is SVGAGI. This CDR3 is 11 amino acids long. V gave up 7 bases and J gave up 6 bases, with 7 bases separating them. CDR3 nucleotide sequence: TGTGCCAGCATGAGTGGCAATGAGCAGTTCTTC. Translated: CASMSGNEQFF.

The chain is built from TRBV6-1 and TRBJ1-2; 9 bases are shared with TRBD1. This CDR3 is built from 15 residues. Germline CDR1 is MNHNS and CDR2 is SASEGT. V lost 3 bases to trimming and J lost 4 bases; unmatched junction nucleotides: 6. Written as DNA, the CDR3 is TGTGCCAGCAGTGACCCCGGGACAGGGCTCTATGGCTACACCTTC. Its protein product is CASSDPGTGLYGYTF.

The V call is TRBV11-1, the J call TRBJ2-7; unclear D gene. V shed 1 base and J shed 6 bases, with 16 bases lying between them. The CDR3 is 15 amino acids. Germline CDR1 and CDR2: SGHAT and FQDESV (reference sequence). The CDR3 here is CASSLDGLDYSEQYF. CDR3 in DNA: TGTGCCAGCAGCTTAGACGGCCTAGATTATAGCGAGCAGTACTTC.

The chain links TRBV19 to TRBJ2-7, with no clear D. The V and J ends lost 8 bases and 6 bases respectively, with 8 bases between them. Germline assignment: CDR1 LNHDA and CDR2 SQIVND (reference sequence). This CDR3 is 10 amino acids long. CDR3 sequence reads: CASLKIEQYF. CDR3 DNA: TGTGCCAGTCTAAAAATCGAGCAGTACTTC.

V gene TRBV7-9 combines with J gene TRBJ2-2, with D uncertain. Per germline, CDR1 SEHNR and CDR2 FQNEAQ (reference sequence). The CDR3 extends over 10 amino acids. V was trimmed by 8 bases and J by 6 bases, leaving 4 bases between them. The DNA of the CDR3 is TGTGCCAGCTCCGCCGGGGAGCTGTTTTTT. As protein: CASSAGELFF.

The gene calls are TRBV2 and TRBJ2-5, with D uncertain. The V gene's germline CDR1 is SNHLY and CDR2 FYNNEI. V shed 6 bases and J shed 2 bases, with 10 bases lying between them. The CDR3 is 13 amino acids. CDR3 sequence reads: CASRQTVQETQYF. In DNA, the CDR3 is TGTGCCAGCAGGCAAACAGTTCAAGAGACCCAGTACTTC.

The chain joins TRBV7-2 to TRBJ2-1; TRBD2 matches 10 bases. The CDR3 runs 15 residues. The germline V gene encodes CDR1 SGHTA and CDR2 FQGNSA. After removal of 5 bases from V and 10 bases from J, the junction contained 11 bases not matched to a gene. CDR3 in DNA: TGTGCCAGCAGCGGAAAAGCGGGGGGGTCGGGAGAGCAGTTCTTC. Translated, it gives CASSGKAGGSGEQFF.

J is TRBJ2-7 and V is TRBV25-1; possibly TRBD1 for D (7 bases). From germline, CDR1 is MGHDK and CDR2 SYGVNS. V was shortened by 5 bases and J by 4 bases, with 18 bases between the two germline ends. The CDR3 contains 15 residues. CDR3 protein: CASSPGGGFGYEQYF. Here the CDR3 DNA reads TGTGCCAGCAGTCCTGGAGGGGGCTTCGGTTACGAGCAGTACTTC.

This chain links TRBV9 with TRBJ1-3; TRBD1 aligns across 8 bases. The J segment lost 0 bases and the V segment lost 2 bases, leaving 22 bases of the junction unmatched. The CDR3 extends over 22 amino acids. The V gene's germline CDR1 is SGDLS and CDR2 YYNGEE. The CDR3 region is CASSVSPRGQGHNPTSGNTIYF. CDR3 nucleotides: TGTGCCAGCAGCGTTAGCCCCCGAGGACAGGGCCATAATCCGACCTCTGGAAACACCATATATTTT.

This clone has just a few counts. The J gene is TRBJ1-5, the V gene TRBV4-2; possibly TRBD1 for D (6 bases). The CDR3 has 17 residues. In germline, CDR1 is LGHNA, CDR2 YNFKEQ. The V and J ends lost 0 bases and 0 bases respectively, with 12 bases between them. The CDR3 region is CASSQESRGYSNQPQHF. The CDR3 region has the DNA TGTGCCAGCAGCCAAGAGTCCAGGGGTTATAGCAATCAGCCCCAGCATTTT.

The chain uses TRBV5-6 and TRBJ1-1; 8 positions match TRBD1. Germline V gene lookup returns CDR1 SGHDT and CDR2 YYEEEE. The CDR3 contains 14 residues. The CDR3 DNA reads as TGTGCAACCCGCGAGGCAGGGGGCGGCACTGAAGCTTTCTTT. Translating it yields CATREAGGGTEAFF.

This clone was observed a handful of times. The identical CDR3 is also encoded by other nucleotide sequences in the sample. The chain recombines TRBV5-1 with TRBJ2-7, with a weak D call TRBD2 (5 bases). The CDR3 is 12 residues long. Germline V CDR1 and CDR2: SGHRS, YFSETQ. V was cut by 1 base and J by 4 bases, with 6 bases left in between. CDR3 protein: CASSLSGYEQYF. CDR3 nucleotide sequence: TGCGCCAGCAGCTTGAGCGGTTACGAGCAGTACTTC.

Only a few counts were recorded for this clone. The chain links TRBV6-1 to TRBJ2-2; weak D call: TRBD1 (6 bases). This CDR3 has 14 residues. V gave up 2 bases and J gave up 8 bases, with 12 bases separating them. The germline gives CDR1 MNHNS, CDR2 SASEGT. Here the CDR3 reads CASSEQGDRGELFF. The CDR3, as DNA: TGTGCCAGCAGTGAACAAGGAGACAGGGGGGAGCTGTTTTTT.

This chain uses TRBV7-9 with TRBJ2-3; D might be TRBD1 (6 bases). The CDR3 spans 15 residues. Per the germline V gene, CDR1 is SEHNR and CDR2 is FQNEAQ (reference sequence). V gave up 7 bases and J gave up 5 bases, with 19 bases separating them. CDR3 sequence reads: CASTQASQGGDTQYF. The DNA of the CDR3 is TGTGCCAGCACCCAAGCCTCCCAAGGGGGAGATACGCAGTATTTT.

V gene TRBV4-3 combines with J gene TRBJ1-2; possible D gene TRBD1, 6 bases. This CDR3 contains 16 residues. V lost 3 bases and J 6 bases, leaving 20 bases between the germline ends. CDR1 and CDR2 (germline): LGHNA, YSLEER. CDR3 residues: CASSHSDRTGLDGYTF. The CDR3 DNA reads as TGCGCCAGCAGCCACTCAGACAGGACTGGTCTTGATGGCTACACCTTC.

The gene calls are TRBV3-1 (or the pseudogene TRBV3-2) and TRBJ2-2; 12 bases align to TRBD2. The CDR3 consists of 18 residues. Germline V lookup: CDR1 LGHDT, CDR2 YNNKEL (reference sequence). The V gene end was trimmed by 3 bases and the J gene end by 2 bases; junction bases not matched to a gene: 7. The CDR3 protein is CASSQGSGLAGNTGELFF. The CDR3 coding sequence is TGTGCCAGCAGCCAGGGTTCTGGACTAGCGGGAAACACCGGGGAGCTGTTTTTT.

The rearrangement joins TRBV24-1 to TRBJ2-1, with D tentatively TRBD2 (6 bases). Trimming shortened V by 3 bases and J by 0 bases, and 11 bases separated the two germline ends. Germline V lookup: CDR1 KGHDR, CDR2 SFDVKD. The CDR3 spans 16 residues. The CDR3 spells CATSDASGRSYNEQFF. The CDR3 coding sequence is TGTGCCACCAGTGATGCGAGCGGGCGCTCCTACAATGAGCAGTTCTTC.

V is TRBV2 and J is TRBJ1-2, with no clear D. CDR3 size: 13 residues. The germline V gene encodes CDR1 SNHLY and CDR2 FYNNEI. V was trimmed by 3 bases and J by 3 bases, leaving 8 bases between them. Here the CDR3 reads CASSDLADYGYTF. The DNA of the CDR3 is TGTGCCAGCAGTGACTTGGCGGACTATGGCTACACCTTC.

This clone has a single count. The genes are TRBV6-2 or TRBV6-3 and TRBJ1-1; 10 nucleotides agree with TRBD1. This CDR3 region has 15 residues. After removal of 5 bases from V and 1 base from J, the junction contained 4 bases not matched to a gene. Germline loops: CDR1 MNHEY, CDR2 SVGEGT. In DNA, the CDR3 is TGTGCCAGCAGTGACCGACAGGGGGCGAACACTGAAGCTTTCTTT. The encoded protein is CASSDRQGANTEAFF.

The DNA for the CDR3 is TGCGCCAGCAGCCAAGAGGACAGGGGGCGCGATGGCTACACCTTC. This codes for CASSQEDRGRDGYTF. The chain recombines TRBV4-1 with TRBJ1-2; 11 nucleotides align to TRBD1. The ends lost 0 bases at V and 6 bases at J; junction bases unmatched: 3. The CDR3 is 15 residues long. Per germline, CDR1 MGHRA and CDR2 YSYEKL.

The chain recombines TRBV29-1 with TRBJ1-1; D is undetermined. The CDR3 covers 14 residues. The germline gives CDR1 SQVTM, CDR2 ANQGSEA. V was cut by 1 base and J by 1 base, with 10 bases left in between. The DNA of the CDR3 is TGCAGCGTTGAAGTCCGGGCGGGGAACACTGAAGCTTTCTTT. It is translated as CSVEVRAGNTEAFF.

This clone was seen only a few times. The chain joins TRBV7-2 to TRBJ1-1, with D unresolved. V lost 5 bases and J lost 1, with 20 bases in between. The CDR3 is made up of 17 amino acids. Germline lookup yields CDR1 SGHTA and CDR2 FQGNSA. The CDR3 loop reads CASSSTYFDKENTEAFF. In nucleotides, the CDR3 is TGTGCCAGCAGCAGCACATATTTCGACAAGGAGAACACTGAAGCTTTCTTT.